The 7 T cell receptor beta chains below come from one sample, sequenced in a study of CD4 and CD8 cells across lung adenocarcinoma regions. Each CDR3 protein is one row after TCRdb ran MiXCR on the PCR reads. This sample has 2,000 to 3,000 distinct CDR3 sequences, with roughly 69% found just once. The sequencing input was CD4+ T cells from the center of a lung tumor. Receptors originate from a female donor with lung adenocarcinoma. The CD4 and CD8 labels of this study may be unreliable.

A few counts support this clonotype. The chain joins TRBV7-6 to TRBJ2-1, with 13 bases fitting TRBD2. The CDR3 is 18 amino acids. CDR1 SGHVS and CDR2 FNYEAQ come from the germline V gene. The junction had 12 bases not matched to a gene; V was cut back by 2 bases and J by 8 bases. CDR3 DNA sequence: TGTGCCAGCAGCTTACTGGGGATTGGACTAGCGGGAGTGGATGAGCAGTTCTTC. It encodes CASSLLGIGLAGVDEQFF.

The V gene is TRBV10-1, the J gene TRBJ2-1, with 10 bases identical to TRBD2. This CDR3 has 15 residues. The germline CDR1 and CDR2 sequences are WNHNN and SYGVQD (reference sequence). With 3 bases clipped from V and 8 bases from J, the junction kept 7 bases outside the gene matches. CDR3 loop: CASSDPSGSFYEQFF. The CDR3 DNA sequence: TGCGCCAGCAGTGATCCTAGCGGGAGTTTTTATGAGCAGTTCTTC.

V and J are TRBV12-3 or TRBV12-4 and TRBJ2-5, with TRBD1 identical over 9 bases. The end of the DNA is better explained by TRBJ2-7, so the J call may be wrong. This CDR3 is built from 13 residues. The CDR3 DNA follows: TGTGCCAGCAGAAGGACAGGGGACTACGAGCAGTACTTC. It encodes CASRRTGDYEQYF.

This clonotype was counted once. This rearrangement joins TRBV12-3 or TRBV12-4 to TRBJ2-5; D call uncertain. This CDR3 comprises 14 residues. V lost 6 bases and J lost 1, with 12 bases in between. CDR3 residues: CASSHPGSQETQYF. The CDR3 DNA sequence: TGTGCCAGCAGCCATCCGGGCTCCCAAGAGACCCAGTACTTC.

The chain has TRBV7-3 and TRBJ2-3; either TRBD1 or TRBD2 may supply D (5 bases each). CDR1 SGHTA and CDR2 FQGTGA come from the germline V gene. The CDR3 contains 14 residues. V shed 2 bases and J shed 3 bases, with 9 bases lying between them. Here the CDR3 DNA reads TGTGCCAGCAGCTTATTTGGGGGTACAGATACGCAGTATTTT. Encoded protein: CASSLFGGTDTQYF.

Details on this clonotype: Compared with germline, one end of the junction differs, possibly owing to a read error. CDR3 DNA sequence: TGTGCCAGCACCCCGGGACCCCAAGCAGCCAAAGAGACGCAGTATTTC. Translated, it gives CASTPGPQAAKETQYF. The chain combines TRBV25-1 with TRBJ2-3, with D possibly being TRBD1 or TRBD2 (5 bases each). This CDR3 has 16 amino acids. The germline V gene has CDR1 MGHDK and CDR2 SYGVNS. The full variable domain, with the rest looked up from reference TRBV25-1 and TRBJ2-3, is EADIYQTPRYLVIGTGKKITLECSQTMGHDKMYWYQQDPGMELHLIHYSYGVNSTEKGDLSSESTVSRIRTEHFPLTLESARPSHTSQYLCASTPGPQAAKETQYFGPGTRLTVL.

This chain joins TRBV12-3 or TRBV12-4 and TRBJ2-5; 10 nucleotides align to TRBD2. The CDR3 loop spans 15 amino acids. The junction had 12 bases not matched to a gene; V was cut back by 7 bases and J by 7 bases. CDR3 bases: TGTGCCAGCACTTGGACTAGCGGTTACCCCGGGACCCAGTACTTC. Amino acid sequence: CASTWTSGYPGTQYF.